This record covers a single T cell receptor (beta chain). This entry is derived from a study of blood T cell repertoires in COVID-19. The wider study: Italy, Spain and the United States were the sources of the convalescent and acute COVID-19 samples. The cDNA or gDNA used as material had been derived from T cells, B-cell-depleted T cells, or PBMCs.

Under the authors' procedure: The authors estimated nucleated cell counts from reference gene primer amplification. Some clones are missing from TCRdb's copy, which holds only in-frame ones; the method was immunoSEQ multiplex PCR. The V and J calls and the clone size are those of that table, but D and trimming were determined from the DNA. Among approximately 76,000 clones listed, less than 90% were seen once. V trimming: 0 bases; J trimming: 8 bases; junction bases outside the gene matches: 12. Per germline, CDR1 SGHRS and CDR2 YFSETQ. This CDR3 comprises 16 residues. The chain is built from TRBV5-1 and TRBJ1-2; 8 bases are shared with TRBD1. What was sequenced was peripheral blood. The TCR comes from a man older than 75 in a cohort sampled during active COVID-19. CDR3 nucleotides: TGCGCCAGCAGCTTGGCAAGGGACAGGCTTTCGGGAGGCTACACCTTC. Its translation is CASSLARDRLSGGYTF. Based on the CDR3 plus reference TRBV5-1 and TRBJ1-2, the full variable domain is KAGVTQTPRYLIKTRGQQVTLSCSPISGHRSVSWYQQTPGQGLQFLFEYFSETQRNKGNFPGRFSGRQFSNSRSEMNVSTLELGDSALYLCASSLARDRLSGGYTFGSGTRLTVV.